This TCR beta chain appears in the sequencing data of a study of post-analysis software for immune sequencing data (dated by TCRdb to about 2015). Regarding the research as a whole: Relapsing-remitting, secondary progressive and progressive-relapsing multiple sclerosis were recorded as disease courses, and subtype annotation was lacking for some patients. A subset of samples was prepared in parallel using single-end sample barcoding, then pooled and co-amplified after Illumina adapter ligation. Patient repertoires were compared against over ten previously published healthy control repertoires from donors aged about 6 to 26 years. Points the paper makes about the study in general: The multiple sclerosis patient group was slightly younger than the control group. Significantly lower normalized Chao1 diversity was found in multiple sclerosis patients than in controls, suggesting substantial peripheral T-cell clonal expansion. When samples were clustered directly using the F measure, samples prepared in the same batch co-clustered strongly, which prompted a batch-effect correction. A handful of TRBV segments, including TRBV5-6, TRBV5-1 and TRBV20-1, were significantly more frequent in patients than controls.

Library preparation used PCR. These reads were obtained on an Illumina HiSeq 2500. Unique molecular identifiers were incorporated into TCR beta cDNA libraries to reduce PCR and sequencing biases. Every 1 to 10 million input T cells yielded about 500,000 cDNA molecules, meaning each molecule approximated one T cell. The same protocol used for the earlier healthy control dataset was applied to prepare and sequence the patient libraries. Samples belonging to the same batch were prepared together, multiplexed and sequenced on a shared HiSeq lane. In the paper's pipeline: MIGEC handled the raw barcoded reads, throwing out single-read molecular identifier groups before consensus assembly and CDR3 extraction. Clonotype tables were post-analysed with VDJtools, normalizing diversity by down-sampling all datasets to the smallest sample size. In repertoire overlap clustering, CDR3 amino acid sequences, but not nucleotide sequences, were matched to correct batch-related cross-sample contamination. Clones were called with MiXCR by TCRdb after fastp trimmed the public reads at Q25, and only in-frame beta chains were retained. Each entry is one CDR3 protein sequence, shown with its most common DNA and genes. These V and J calls rely on TCRdb rather than the paper's analysis. In this sample the table shows more than 500,000 distinct CDR3 sequences, about a third of which occur a single time. Jointly, the top ten make up 4.5% to 7.5% of the sample.

On this clonotype: Its recognized antigen is unknown. Nothing much larger sits one base from this clone, and base qualities are not available.

TCR beta repertoires were profiled from peripheral blood of 13 young patients with multiple sclerosis to demonstrate the VDJtools post-analysis software. The multiple sclerosis patients were children and adolescents ranging in age from about 6 to 16 years. V trim: 2 bases; J trim: 4 bases; unmatched bases: 8. CDR3 length: 16 amino acids, cysteine to phenylalanine. Just the 48-base CDR3 DNA is kept, in frame starting at base 1. The germline V gene supplies CDR1 SGHAT and CDR2 FQNNGV. This TCR derives from a girl aged 2-17 years with multiple sclerosis. The sequence is built from TRBV11-2 and TRBJ2-5; 9 bases in the junction line up with TRBD2. The specimen sequenced was blood. The DNA is as follows: TGTGCCAGCAGCTTATTCCCTAGCGGGGTCTCAGAGACCCAGTACTTC. This translates into CASSLFPSGVSETQYF.